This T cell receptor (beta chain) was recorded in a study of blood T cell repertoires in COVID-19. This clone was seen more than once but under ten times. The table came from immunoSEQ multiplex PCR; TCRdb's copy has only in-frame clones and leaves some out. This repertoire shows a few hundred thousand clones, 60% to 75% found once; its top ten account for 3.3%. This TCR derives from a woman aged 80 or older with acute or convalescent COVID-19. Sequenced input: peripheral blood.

CDR3 amino acids: CASTRPGRNTEAFF. CDR3 nucleotides: TGTGCCAGTACGAGACCAGGGCGGAACACTGAAGCTTTCTTT. The chain is built from TRBV19 and TRBJ1-1; a weak D match, TRBD1 (5 bases). The length of the CDR3 is 14 residues. Per the germline V gene, CDR1 is LNHDA and CDR2 is SQIVND (reference sequence). V was cut by 7 bases and J by 1 base, with 13 bases left in between.